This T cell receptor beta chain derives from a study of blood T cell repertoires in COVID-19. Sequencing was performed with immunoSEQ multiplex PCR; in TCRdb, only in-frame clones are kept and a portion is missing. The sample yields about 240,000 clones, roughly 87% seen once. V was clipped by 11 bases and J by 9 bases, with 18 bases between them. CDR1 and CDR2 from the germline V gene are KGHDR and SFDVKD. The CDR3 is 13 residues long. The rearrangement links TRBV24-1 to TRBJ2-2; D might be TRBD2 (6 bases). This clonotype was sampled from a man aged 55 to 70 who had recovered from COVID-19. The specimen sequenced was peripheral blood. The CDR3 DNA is TGTGCCATCGAAGGGACGGGGGACCGGGAGCTGTTTTTT. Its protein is CAIEGTGDRELFF.